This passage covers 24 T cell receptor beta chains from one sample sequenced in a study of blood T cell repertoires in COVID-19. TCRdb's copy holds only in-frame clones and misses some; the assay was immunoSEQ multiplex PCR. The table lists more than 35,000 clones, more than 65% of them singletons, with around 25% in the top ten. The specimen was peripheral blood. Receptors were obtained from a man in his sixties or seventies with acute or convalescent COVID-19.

In nucleotides, the CDR3 is TGTGCCAGCAGAAGAGAGTCTGCAACTAATGAAAAACTGTTTTTT. Its translation: CASRRESATNEKLFF. The chain recombines TRBV13 with TRBJ1-4; no definite D call. V lost 6 bases to trimming and J lost 0 bases, with 11 bases between them. Germline V gene lookup returns CDR1 PRHDT and CDR2 FYEKMQ (reference sequence). The CDR3 has 15 amino acids. Complete variable domain (other parts from reference TRBV13 and TRBJ1-4): AAGVIQSPRHLIKEKRETATLKCYPIPRHDTVYWYQQGPGQDPQFLISFYEKMQSDKGSIPDRFSAQQFSDYHSELNMSSLELGDSALYFCASRRESATNEKLFFGSGTQLSVL.

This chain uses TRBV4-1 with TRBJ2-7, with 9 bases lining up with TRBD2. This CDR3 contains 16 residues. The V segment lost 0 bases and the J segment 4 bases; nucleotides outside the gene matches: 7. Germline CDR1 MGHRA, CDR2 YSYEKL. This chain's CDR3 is CASSQDASGRIYEQYF. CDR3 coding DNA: TGCGCCAGCAGCCAAGATGCCAGCGGGAGGATTTACGAGCAGTACTTC.

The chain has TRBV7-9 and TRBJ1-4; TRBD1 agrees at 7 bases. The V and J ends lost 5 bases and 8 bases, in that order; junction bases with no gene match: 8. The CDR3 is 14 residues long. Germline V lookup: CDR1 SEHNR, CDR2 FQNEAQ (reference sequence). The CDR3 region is CASSNPQGREKLFF. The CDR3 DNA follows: TGTGCCAGCAGCAACCCACAGGGGAGGGAAAAACTGTTTTTT. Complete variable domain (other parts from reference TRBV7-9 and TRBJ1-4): DTGVSQNPRHKITKRGQNVTFRCDPISEHNRLYWYRQTLGQGPEFLTYFQNEAQLEKSRLLSDRFSAERPKGSFSTLEIQRTEQGDSAMYLCASSNPQGREKLFFGSGTQLSVL.

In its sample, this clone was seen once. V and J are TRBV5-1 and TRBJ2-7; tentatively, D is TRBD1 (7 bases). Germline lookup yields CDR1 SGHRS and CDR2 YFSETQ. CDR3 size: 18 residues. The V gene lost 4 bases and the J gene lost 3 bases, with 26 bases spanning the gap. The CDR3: CASSPRGAGGGSGYEQYF. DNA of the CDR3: TGCGCCAGCAGCCCGAGAGGGGCAGGGGGAGGTAGCGGCTACGAGCAGTACTTC.

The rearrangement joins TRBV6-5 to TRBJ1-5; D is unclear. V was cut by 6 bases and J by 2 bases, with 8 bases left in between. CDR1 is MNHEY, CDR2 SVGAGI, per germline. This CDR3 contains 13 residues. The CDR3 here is CASSQNGNQPQHF. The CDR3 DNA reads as TGTGCCAGCAGCCAGAATGGCAATCAGCCCCAGCATTTT.

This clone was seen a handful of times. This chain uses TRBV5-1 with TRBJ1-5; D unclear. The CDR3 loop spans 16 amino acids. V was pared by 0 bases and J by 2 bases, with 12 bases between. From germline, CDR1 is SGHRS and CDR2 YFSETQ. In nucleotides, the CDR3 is TGCGCCAGCAGCTTGGACGGGAGGTGGGGCAATCAGCCCCAGCATTTT. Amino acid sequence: CASSLDGRWGNQPQHF.

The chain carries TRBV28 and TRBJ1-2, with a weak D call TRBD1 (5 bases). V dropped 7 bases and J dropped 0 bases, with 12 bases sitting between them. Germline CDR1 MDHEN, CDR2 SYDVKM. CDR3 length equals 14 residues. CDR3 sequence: CASITDIPNYGYTF. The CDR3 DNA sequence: TGTGCCAGCATCACGGACATTCCTAACTATGGCTACACCTTC.

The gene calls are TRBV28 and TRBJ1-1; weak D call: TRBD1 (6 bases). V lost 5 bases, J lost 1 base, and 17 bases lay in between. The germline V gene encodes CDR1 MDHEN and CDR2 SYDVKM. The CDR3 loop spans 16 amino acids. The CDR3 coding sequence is TGTGCCAGCAGTCACGGGACATTCGACCGGAACACTGAAGCTTTCTTT. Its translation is CASSHGTFDRNTEAFF.

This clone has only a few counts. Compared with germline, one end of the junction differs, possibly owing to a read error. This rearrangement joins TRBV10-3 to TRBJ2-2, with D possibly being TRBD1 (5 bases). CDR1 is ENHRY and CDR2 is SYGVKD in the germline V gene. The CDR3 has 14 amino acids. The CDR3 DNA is TGTGCCACCAGTACGGTACAGGACACCGGGGAGCTGTTTTTT. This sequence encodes CATSTVQDTGELFF.

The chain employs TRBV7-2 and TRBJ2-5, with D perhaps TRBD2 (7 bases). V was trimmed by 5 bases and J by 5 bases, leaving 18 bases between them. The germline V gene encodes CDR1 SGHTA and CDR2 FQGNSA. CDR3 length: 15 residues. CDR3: CASSLETGLVETQYF. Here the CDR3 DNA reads TGTGCCAGCAGCCTAGAGACAGGACTAGTTGAGACCCAGTACTTC. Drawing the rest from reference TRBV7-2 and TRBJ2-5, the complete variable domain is GAGVSQSPSNKVTEKGKDVELRCDPISGHTALYWYRQSLGQGLEFLIYFQGNSAPDKSGLPSDRFSAERTGGSVSTLTIQRTQQEDSAVYLCASSLETGLVETQYFGPGTRLLVL.

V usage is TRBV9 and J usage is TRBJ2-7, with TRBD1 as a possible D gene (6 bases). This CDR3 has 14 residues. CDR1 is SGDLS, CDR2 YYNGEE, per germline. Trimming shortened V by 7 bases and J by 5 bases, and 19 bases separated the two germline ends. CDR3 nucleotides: TGTGCCAGCTCCCTTAGTGGGCAGGGGCACGAGCAGTACTTC. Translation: CASSLSGQGHEQYF.

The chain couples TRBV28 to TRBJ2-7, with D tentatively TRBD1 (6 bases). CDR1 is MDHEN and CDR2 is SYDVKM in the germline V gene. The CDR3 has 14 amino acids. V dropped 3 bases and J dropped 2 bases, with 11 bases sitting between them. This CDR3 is CASSLEQGTYEQYF. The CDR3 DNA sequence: TGTGCCAGCAGTTTGGAACAGGGCACCTACGAGCAGTACTTC.

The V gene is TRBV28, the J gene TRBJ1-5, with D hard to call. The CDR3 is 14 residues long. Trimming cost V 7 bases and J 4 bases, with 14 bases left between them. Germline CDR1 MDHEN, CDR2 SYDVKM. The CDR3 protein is CASTTGSRNQPQHF. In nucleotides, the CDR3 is TGTGCCAGCACCACGGGGAGCAGAAATCAGCCCCAGCATTTT. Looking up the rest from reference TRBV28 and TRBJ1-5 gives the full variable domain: DVKVTQSSRYLVKRTGEKVFLECVQDMDHENMFWYRQDPGLGLRLIYFSYDVKMKEKGDIPEGYSVSREKKERFSLILESASTNQTSMYLCASTTGSRNQPQHFGDGTRLSIL.

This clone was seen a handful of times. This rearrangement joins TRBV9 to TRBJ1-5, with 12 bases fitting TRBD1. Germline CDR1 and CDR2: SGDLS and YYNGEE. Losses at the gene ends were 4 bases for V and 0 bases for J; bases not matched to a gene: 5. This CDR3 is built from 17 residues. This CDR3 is CASSPGQGAYSNQPQHF. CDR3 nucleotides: TGTGCCAGCAGCCCGGGACAGGGGGCTTATAGCAATCAGCCCCAGCATTTT.

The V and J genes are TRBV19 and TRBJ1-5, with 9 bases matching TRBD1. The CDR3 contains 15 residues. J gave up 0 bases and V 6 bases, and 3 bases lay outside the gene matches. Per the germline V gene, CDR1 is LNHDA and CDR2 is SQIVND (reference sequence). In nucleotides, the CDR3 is TGTGCCAGTAGGGGACAGGGAACTAGCAATCAGCCCCAGCATTTT. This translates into CASRGQGTSNQPQHF.

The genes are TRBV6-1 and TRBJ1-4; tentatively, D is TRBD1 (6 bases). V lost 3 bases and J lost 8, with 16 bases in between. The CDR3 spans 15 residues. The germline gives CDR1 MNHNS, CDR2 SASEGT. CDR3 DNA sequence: TGTGCCAGCAGTGACCAGGGGCCATTAATCGAAAAACTGTTTTTT. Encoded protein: CASSDQGPLIEKLFF.

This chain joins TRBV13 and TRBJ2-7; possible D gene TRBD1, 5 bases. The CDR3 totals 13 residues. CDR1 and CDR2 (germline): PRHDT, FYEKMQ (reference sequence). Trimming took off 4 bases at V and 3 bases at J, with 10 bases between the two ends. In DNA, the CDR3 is TGTGCCAGCAGCTCCACGGACATCTACGAGCAGTACTTC. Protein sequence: CASSSTDIYEQYF.

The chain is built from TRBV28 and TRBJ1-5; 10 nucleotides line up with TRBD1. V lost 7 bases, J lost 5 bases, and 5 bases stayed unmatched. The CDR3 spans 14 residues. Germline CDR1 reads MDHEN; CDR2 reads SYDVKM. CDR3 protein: CASIPGQGYQPQHF. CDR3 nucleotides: TGTGCCAGCATCCCGGGACAGGGGTATCAGCCCCAGCATTTT.

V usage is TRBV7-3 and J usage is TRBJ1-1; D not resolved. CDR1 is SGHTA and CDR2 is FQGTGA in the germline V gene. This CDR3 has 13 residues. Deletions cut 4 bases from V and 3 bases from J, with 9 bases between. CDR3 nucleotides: TGTGCCAGCAGCTACGAGAGGGACACTGAAGCTTTCTTT. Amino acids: CASSYERDTEAFF.

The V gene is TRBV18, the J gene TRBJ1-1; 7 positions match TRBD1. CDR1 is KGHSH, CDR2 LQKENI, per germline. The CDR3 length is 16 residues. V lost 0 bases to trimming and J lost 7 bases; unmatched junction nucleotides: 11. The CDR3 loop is CASSPPSEGADGEAFF. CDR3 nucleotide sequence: TGTGCCAGCTCACCACCCTCGGAGGGGGCAGATGGTGAAGCTTTCTTT.

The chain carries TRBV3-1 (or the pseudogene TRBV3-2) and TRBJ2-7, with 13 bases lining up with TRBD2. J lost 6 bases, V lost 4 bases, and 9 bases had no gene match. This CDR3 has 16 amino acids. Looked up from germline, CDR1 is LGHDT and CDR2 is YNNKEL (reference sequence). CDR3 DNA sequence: TGTGCCAGCAGCCCGACTAGCGGGAGGCCTCTTGCCGAGCAGTACTTC. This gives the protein CASSPTSGRPLAEQYF.

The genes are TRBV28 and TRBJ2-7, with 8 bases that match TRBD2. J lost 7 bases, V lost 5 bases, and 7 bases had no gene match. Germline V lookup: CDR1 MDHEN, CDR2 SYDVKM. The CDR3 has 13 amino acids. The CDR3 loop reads CASSTSGGGEQYF. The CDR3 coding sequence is TGTGCCAGCAGTACTAGCGGTGGGGGGGAGCAGTACTTC.

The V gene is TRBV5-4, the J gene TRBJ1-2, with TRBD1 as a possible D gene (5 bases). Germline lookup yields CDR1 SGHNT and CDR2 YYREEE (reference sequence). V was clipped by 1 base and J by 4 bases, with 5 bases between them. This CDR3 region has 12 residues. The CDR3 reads CASSLTGYGYTF. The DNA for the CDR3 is TGTGCCAGCAGCTTGACAGGCTATGGCTACACCTTC.

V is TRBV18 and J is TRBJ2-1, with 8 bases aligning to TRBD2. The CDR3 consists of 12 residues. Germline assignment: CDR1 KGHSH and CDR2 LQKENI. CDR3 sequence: CVTAGDGDEQFF. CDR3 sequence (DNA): TGTGTAACAGCGGGAGATGGGGATGAGCAGTTCTTC. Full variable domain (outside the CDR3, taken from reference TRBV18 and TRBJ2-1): NAGVMQNPRHLVRRRGQEARLRCSPMKGHSHVYWYRQLPEEGLKFMVYLQKENIIDESGMPKERFSAEFPKEGPSILRIQQVVRGDSAAYFCVTAGDGDEQFFGPGTRLTVL.